This note documents a single T cell receptor (beta chain) sequence. The target antigen is unknown. In germline, CDR1 is MGHRA, CDR2 YSYEKL. V was cut by 2 bases and J by 2 bases, with 7 bases left in between. The CDR3 totals 14 residues. The data were obtained in a study of T cells in localized non-small cell lung cancer. General study findings and limits: Sequencing covered just one tumor region, so heterogeneity cannot be ruled out.

The table came from immunoSEQ multiplex PCR; TCRdb's copy has only in-frame clones and leaves some out. The data show around 91,000 clones, around 90% seen once. The clonotype originates from a man between 40 and 75 years old with stage I squamous cell lung carcinoma. The sequencing used peripheral blood, collected before any cancer treatment. The chain recombines TRBV4-1 with TRBJ1-5; D not resolved. The DNA for the CDR3 is TGCGCCAGCAGCCAACGCCAGGGCAATCAGCCCCAGCATTTT. Its translation is CASSQRQGNQPQHF.